This T cell receptor (beta chain) is from a study of blood T cell repertoires in COVID-19. Measured with immunoSEQ multiplex PCR; TCRdb has only the in-frame clones, and not every one. Of approximately 130,000 clones listed, roughly 85% are singletons. In its sample, this clone was seen once. The CDR3 runs to 15 residues. V dropped 0 bases and J dropped 6 bases, with 13 bases sitting between them. Germline CDR1 SGHRS, CDR2 YFSETQ. The rearrangement links TRBV5-1 to TRBJ1-5, with D maybe TRBD1 (6 bases). The receptor was derived from a human donor in a cohort sampled during active COVID-19. Sequences were obtained from peripheral blood. The CDR3 region has the DNA TGCGCCAGCAGCTTGGACGGGACAATGAGTCAGCCCCAGCATTTT. Amino acids: CASSLDGTMSQPQHF.